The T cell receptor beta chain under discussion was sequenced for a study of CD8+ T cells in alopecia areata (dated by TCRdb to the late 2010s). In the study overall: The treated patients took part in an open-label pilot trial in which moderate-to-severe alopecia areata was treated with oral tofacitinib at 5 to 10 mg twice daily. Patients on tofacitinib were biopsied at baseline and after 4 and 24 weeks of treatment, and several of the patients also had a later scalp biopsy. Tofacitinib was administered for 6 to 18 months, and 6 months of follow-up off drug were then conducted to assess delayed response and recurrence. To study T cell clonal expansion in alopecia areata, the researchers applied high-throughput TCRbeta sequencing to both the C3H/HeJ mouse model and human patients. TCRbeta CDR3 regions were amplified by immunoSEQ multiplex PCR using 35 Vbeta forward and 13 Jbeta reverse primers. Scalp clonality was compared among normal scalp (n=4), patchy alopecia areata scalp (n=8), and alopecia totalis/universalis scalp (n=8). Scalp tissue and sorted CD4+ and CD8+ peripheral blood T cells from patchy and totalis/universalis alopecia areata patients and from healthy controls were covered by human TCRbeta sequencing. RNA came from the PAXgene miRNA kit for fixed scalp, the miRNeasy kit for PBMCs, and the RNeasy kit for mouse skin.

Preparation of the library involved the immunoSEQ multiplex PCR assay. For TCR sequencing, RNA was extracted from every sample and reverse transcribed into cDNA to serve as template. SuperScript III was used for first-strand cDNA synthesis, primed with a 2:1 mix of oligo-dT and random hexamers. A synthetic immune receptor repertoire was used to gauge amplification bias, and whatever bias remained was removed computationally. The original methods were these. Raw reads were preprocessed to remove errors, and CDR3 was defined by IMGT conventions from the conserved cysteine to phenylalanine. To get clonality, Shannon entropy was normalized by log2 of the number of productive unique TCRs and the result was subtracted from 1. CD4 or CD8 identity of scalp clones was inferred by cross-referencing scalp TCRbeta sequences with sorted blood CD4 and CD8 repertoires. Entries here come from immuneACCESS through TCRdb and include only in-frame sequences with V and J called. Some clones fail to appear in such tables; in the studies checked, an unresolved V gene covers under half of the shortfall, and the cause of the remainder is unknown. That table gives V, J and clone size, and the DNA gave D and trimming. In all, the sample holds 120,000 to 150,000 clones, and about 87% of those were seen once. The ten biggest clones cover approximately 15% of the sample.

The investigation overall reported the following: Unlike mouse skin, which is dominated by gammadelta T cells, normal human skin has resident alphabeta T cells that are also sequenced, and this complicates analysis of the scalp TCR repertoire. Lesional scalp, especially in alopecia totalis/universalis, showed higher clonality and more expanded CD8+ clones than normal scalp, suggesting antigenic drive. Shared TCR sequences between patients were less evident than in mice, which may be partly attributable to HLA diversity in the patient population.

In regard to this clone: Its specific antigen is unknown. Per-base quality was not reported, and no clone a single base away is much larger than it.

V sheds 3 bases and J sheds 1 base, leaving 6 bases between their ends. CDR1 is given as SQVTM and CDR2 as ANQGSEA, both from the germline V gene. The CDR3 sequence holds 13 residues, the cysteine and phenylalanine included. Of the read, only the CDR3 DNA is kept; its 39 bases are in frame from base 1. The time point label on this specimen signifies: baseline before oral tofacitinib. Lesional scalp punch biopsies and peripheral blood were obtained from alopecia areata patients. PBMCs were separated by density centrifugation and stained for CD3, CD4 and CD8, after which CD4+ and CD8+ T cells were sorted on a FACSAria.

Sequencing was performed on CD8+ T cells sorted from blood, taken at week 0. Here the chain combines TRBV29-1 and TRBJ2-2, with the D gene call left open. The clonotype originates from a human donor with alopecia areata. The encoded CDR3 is CSVDPENTGELFF. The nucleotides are TGCAGCGTTGACCCGGAGAACACCGGGGAGCTGTTTTTT.